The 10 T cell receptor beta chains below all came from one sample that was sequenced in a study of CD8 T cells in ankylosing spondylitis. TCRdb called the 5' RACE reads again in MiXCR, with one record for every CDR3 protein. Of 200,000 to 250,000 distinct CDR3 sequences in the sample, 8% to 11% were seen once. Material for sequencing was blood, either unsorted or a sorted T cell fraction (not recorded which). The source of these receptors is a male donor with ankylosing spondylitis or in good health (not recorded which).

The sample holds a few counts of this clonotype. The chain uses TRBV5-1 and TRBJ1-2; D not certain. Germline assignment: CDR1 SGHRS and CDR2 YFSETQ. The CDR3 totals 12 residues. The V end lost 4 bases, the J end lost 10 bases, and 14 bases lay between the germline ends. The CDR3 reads CASSDTISDYTF. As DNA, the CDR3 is TGCGCCAGCAGCGACACAATATCCGACTACACCTTC.

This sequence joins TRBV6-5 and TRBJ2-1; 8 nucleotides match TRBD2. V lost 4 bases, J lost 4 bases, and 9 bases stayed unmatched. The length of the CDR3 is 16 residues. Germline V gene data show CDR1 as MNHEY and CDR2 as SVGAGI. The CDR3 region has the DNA TGTGCCAGCAGTTTCGAAGGGGCGGGGGGTTACAATGAGCAGTTCTTC. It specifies CASSFEGAGGYNEQFF.

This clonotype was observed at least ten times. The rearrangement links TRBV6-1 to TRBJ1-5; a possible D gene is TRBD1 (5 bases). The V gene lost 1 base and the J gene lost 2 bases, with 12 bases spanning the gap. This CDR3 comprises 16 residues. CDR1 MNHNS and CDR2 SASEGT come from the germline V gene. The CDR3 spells CASSEEPGIGNQPQHF. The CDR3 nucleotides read TGTGCCAGCAGTGAAGAGCCAGGGATAGGCAATCAGCCCCAGCATTTT.

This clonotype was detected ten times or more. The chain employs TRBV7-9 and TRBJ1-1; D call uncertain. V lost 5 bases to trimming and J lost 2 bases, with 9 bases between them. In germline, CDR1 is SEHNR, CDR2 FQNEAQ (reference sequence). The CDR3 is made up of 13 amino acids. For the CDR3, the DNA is TGTGCCAGCAGCCGGACGGCCAACACTGAAGCTTTCTTT. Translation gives CASSRTANTEAFF.

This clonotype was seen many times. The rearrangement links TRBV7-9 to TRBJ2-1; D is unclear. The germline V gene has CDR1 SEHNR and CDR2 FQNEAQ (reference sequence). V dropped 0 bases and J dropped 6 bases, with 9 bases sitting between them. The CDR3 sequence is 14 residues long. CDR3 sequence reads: CASSLADFVNEQFF. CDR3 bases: TGTGCCAGCAGCTTAGCCGACTTCGTCAATGAGCAGTTCTTC.

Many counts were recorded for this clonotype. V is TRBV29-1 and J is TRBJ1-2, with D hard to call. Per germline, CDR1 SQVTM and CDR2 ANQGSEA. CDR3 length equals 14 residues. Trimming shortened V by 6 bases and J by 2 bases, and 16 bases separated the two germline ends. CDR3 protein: CSVALSQINYGYTF. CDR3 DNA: TGCAGCGTCGCCCTGTCACAGATCAACTATGGCTACACCTTC.

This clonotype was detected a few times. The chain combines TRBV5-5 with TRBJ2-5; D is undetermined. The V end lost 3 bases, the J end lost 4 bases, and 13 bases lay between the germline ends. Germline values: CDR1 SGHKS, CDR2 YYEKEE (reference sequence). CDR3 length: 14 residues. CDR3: CASSSSPPGETQYF. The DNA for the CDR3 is TGTGCCAGCAGCTCTTCTCCGCCGGGAGAGACCCAGTACTTC.

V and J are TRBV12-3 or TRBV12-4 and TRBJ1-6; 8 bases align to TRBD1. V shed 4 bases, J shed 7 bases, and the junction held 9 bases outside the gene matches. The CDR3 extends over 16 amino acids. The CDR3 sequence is CASSSPDRGFNSPLHF. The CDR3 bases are TGTGCCAGCAGTTCTCCCGACAGGGGTTTCAATTCACCCCTCCACTTT.

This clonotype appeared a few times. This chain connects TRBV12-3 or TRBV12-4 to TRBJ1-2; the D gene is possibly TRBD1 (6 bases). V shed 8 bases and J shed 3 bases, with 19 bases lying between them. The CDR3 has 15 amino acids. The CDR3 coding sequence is TGTGCCAGCCGCGCTGGGGGCGTGTCTGACTATGGCTACACCTTC. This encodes CASRAGGVSDYGYTF.

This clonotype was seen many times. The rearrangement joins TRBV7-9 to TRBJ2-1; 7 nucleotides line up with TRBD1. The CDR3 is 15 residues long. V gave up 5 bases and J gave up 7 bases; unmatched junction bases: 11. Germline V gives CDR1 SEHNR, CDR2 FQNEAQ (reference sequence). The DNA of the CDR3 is TGTGCCAGCAGCGTAGACAGGGTAAGCCGGAATGAGCAGTTCTTC. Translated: CASSVDRVSRNEQFF.